This T cell receptor (beta chain) was sequenced during a study of T cell responses to AZD1222 COVID-19 vaccine. General study results and limits: Repertoire sampling happened only post peak T cell response.

Using immunoSEQ multiplex PCR, the repertoire was profiled, and TCRdb retains in-frame clones only, with some absent. The data hold 100,000 to 150,000 clones, with approximately 90% observed a single time. In the case of this clone: Its target is not known.

This CDR3 spans 17 amino acids. Germline V gene data show CDR1 as SGHDT and CDR2 as YYEEEE. V was cut by 3 bases and J by 0 bases, with 18 bases left in between. The receptor's source is an adult in good health. V usage is TRBV5-6 and J usage is TRBJ1-1; D is ambiguous. The sequenced sample was peripheral blood, obtained on day 0 of AZD1222 vaccination. CDR3 sequence (DNA): TGTGCCAGCAGCTCTTGGACGGTGTGGGGTATGAACACTGAAGCTTTCTTT. It encodes CASSSWTVWGMNTEAFF. Together with reference TRBV5-6 and TRBJ1-1, the CDR3 gives the full variable domain: DAGVTQSPTHLIKTRGQQVTLRCSPKSGHDTVSWYQQALGQGPQFIFQYYEEEERQRGNFPDRFSGHQFPNYSSELNVNALLLGDSALYLCASSSWTVWGMNTEAFFGQGTRLTVV.